Given below is one TCR beta chain in context. The data are from a study of immune evolution from preneoplasia to lung adenocarcinoma. Assay: immunoSEQ multiplex PCR; the TCRdb copy retains only in-frame clones and omits some. The repertoire holds around 5,000 clones, with 76% as singletons. Germline CDR1 SNHLY, CDR2 FYNNEI. The CDR3 spans 14 residues. V was cut by 3 bases and J by 1 base, with 8 bases left in between. The chain has TRBV2 and TRBJ2-3; D is possibly TRBD2 (6 bases). Sequenced material: FFPE minimally invasive lung adenocarcinoma tissue. The TCR comes from a person aged 65-85 years with lung adenocarcinoma. The CDR3 nucleotides read TGTGCCAGCAGTGAGGGGGGTGGCACAGATACGCAGTATTTT. This translates into CASSEGGGTDTQYF.